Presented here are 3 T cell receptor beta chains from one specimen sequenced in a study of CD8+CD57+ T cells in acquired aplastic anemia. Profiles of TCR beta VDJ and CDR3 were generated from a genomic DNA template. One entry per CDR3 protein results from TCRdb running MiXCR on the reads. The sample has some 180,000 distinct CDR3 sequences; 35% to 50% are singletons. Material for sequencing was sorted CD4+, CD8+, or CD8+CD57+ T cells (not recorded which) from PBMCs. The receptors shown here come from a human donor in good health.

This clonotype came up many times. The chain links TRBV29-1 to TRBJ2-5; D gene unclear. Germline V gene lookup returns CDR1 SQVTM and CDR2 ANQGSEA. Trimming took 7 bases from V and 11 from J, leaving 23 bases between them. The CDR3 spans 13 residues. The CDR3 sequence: CSALGVNDDTQYF. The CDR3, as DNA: TGCAGCGCCCTTGGGGTCAACGACGACACACAGTACTTC. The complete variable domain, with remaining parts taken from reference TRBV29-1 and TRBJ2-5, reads SAVISQKPSRDICQRGTSLTIQCQVDSQVTMMFWYRQQPGQSLTLIATANQGSEATYESGFVIDKFPISRPNLTFSTLTVSNMSPEDSSIYLCSALGVNDDTQYFGPGTRLLVL.

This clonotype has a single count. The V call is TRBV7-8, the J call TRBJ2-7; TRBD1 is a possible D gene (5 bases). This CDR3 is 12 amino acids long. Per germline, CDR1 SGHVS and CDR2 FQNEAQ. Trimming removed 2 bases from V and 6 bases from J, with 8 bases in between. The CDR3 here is CASSLNGAEQYF. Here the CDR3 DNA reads TGTGCCAGCAGCTTAAATGGGGCCGAGCAGTACTTC.

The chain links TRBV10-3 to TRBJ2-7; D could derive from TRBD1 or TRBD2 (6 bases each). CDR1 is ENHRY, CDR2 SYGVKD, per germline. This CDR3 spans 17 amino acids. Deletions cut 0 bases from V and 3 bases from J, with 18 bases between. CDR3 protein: CAISESAGAGIVYEQYF. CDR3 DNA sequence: TGTGCCATCAGTGAGTCCGCAGGGGCGGGGATCGTCTACGAGCAGTACTTC.